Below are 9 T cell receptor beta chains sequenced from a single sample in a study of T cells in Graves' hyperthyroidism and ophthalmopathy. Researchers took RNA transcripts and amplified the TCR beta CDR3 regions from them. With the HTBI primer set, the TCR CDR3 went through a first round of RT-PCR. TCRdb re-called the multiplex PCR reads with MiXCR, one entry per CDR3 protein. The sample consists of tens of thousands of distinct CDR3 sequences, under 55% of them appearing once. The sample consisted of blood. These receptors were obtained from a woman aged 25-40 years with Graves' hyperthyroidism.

CDR3 amino acids: CASRREAAYEHF. Here the CDR3 DNA reads TGTGCCAGCCGGCGGGAGGCAGCCTACGAGCATTTT. This chain uses TRBV7-9 with TRBJ1-5, with D unresolved. V was trimmed by 8 bases and J by 14 bases, leaving 19 bases between them. CDR3 length: 12 residues. CDR1 is SEHNR and CDR2 is FQNEAQ in the germline V gene (reference sequence).

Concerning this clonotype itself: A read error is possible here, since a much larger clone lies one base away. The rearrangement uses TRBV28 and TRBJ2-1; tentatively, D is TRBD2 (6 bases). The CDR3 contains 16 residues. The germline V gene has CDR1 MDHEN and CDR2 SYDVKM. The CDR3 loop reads CASSQFGGNHYNEQSF. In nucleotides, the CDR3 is TGTGCCAGCAGCCAGTTTGGGGGGAACCACTACAATGAGCAGTCCTTC.

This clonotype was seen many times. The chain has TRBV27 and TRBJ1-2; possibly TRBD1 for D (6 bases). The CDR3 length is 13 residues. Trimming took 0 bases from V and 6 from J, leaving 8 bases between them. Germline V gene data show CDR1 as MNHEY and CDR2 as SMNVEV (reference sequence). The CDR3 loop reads CASSLSSGDGYTF. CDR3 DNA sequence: TGTGCCAGCAGTTTATCGTCAGGGGATGGCTACACCTTC.

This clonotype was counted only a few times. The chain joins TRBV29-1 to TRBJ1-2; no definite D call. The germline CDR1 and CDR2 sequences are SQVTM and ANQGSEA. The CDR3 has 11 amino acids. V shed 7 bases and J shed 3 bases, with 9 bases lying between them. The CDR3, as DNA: TGCAGCGCCGACGGCTACTATGGCTACACCTTC. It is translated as CSADGYYGYTF. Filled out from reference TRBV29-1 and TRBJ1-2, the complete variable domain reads SAVISQKPSRDICQRGTSLTIQCQVDSQVTMMFWYRQQPGQSLTLIATANQGSEATYESGFVIDKFPISRPNLTFSTLTVSNMSPEDSSIYLCSADGYYGYTFGSGTRLTVV.

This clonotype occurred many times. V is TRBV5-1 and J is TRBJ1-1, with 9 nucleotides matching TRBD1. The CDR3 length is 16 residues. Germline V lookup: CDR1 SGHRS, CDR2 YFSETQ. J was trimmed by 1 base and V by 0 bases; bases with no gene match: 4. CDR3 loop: CASSLDRGPGNTEAFF. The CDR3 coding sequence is TGCGCCAGCAGCTTGGACAGGGGGCCGGGGAACACTGAAGCTTTCTTT. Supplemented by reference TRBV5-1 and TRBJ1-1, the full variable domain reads KAGVTQTPRYLIKTRGQQVTLSCSPISGHRSVSWYQQTPGQGLQFLFEYFSETQRNKGNFPGRFSGRQFSNSRSEMNVSTLELGDSALYLCASSLDRGPGNTEAFFGQGTRLTVV.

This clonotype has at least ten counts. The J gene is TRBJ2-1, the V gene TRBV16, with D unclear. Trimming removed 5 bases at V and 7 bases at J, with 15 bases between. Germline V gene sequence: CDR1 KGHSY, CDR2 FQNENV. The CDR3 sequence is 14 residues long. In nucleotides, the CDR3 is TGTGCCAGCAGCAGTGACCGAGAACGGAATGAGCAGTTCTTC. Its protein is CASSSDRERNEQFF.

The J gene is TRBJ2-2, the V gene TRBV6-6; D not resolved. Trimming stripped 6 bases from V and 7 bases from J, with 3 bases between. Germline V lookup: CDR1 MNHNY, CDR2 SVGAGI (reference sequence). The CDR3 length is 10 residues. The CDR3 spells CASSGGELFF. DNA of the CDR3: TGTGCCAGCAGCGGCGGGGAGCTGTTTTTT.

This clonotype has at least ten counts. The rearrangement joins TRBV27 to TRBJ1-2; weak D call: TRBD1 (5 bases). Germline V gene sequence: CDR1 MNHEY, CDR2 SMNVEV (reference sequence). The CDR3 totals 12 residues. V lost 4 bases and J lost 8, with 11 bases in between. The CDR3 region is CASSSGGSGYTF. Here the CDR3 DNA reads TGTGCCAGCAGTTCCGGGGGGAGCGGCTACACCTTC.

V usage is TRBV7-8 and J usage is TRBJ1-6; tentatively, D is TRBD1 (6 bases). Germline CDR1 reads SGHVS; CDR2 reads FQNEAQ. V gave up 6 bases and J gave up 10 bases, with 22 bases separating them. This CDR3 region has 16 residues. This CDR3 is CASSLSQGRGQSPLHF. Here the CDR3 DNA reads TGTGCCAGCAGTTTATCCCAGGGACGGGGGCAATCACCCCTCCACTTT.